The TCR beta chain under discussion was sequenced for a study of T cells in Graves' hyperthyroidism and ophthalmopathy. Diagnoses rested on clinical symptoms, serum thyroxine and TRAb, thyroid ultrasound and orbital computed tomography. Isolation of PBMCs was performed on about 10 ml fresh peripheral blood. Study conclusions and caveats: The blood repertoire included most of the expanded thyroid clonotypes above 0.001. Ophthalmopathy got predicted by the model a median about six months before its onset.

This clonotype was recorded at least ten times. What it binds is unknown. What was amplified from RNA transcripts were TCR beta CDR3 regions. The HTBI primer set drove a first-round RT-PCR of the TCR CDR3. TCRdb re-analysed the multiplex PCR reads in MiXCR, keeping a single row per CDR3 protein. The table lists a few hundred thousand distinct CDR3 sequences, roughly 15% of them singletons. The CDR3 sequence is 15 residues long. V was pared by 1 base and J by 0 bases, with 7 bases between. Looked up from germline, CDR1 is SGHAT and CDR2 is FQNNGV. Specimen: blood. The TCR sequence derives from a woman aged 25-40 years with Graves' ophthalmopathy. The chain combines TRBV11-2 with TRBJ2-4; unclear D gene. The CDR3 sequence is CASSLGPLAKNIQYF. For the CDR3, the DNA is TGTGCCAGCAGCTTAGGACCACTAGCCAAAAACATTCAGTACTTC.